Listed below are T cell receptor beta chains from one sample, sequenced in a study of shared clonotypes between healthy human individuals. The method was immunoSEQ multiplex PCR; TCRdb's version includes in-frame clones alone and lacks a portion of them. The sample lists about 2 million clones, 85% to 95% seen once, with 1.2% in the top ten. Input material: naive CD8+ T cells sorted from blood. These receptors originate from a man between 18 and 35 years old in good health. Each CDR3 is given with its conserved first and last residue. The D gene is left open where the match is weak. Clone size is stated in some rows and not others, as once, few, many or a class when expanded.

j_call,clone_size,d_call,v_call,cdr3_aa,cdr3_nt
TRBJ1-4,.,TRBD1,TRBV13,CASSLRDRTEKLFF,TGTGCCAGCAGCTTAAGGGACAGGACAGAAAAACTGTTTTTT
TRBJ2-1,.,.,TRBV7-6,CASSLLLAGTAFEQFF,TGTGCCAGCAGCTTACTCCTGGCAGGGACCGCTTTTGAGCAGTTCTTC
TRBJ2-7,.,TRBD2,TRBV7-9,CASSFPSEREVEVQYF,TGTGCCAGCAGCTTCCCCTCAGAGCGGGAGGTGGAAGTGCAGTACTTC
TRBJ2-2,.,.,TRBV5-8,CASSLNRGRLRYDGELFF,TGTGCCAGCAGCTTGAATCGGGGGAGATTGAGGTATGACGGGGAGCTGTTTTTT
TRBJ1-1,.,.,TRBV5-5,CASSSWAENTEAFF,TGTGCCAGCAGCTCCTGGGCGGAGAACACTGAAGCTTTCTTT
TRBJ2-7,once,.,TRBV20-1,CSASGVHEQYF,TGCAGTGCTAGCGGGGTGCACGAGCAGTACTTC
TRBJ2-7,.,.,TRBV21-1,CASSKVGTGDYEQYF,TGTGCCAGCAGCAAAGTCGGGACAGGGGACTACGAGCAGTACTTC
TRBJ2-7,.,.,TRBV27,CASSVGPVYEQYF,TGTGCCAGCAGTGTGGGTCCGGTCTACGAGCAGTACTTC
TRBJ2-1,.,.,TRBV5-6,CASSYDASSYNEQFF,TGTGCCAGCAGTTACGACGCTAGCTCCTACAATGAGCAGTTCTTC
TRBJ2-7,.,TRBD1,TRBV5-6,CASSLAGGEDSYEQYF,TGTGCCAGCAGCTTGGCAGGGGGAGAGGACTCCTACGAGCAGTACTTC
TRBJ2-6,.,TRBD1,TRBV29-1,CSVEEGTGGTGANVLTF,TGCAGCGTTGAAGAGGGGACAGGGGGGACTGGGGCCAACGTCCTGACTTTC
TRBJ1-5,few,.,TRBV28,CAGGQPQHF,TGTGCCGGGGGGCAGCCCCAGCATTTT
TRBJ1-2,few,.,TRBV19,CASSSNYGYTF,TGTGCCAGTAGTAGCAACTATGGCTACACCTTC
TRBJ2-4,.,TRBD2,TRBV10-3,CAISDWAASGPTGHSIQYF,TGTGCCATCAGTGACTGGGCGGCTAGCGGCCCAACCGGGCATAGCATTCAGTACTTC
TRBJ2-3,once,.,TRBV7-9,CASSSHLTDTQYF,TGTGCCAGCAGCTCCCACCTCACAGATACGCAGTATTTT
TRBJ2-2,once,.,TRBV9,CASSDIHPNTGELFF,TGTGCCAGCAGCGACATTCACCCGAACACCGGGGAGCTGTTTTTT
TRBJ1-4,.,TRBD1,TRBV28,CASSGTVQTNEKLFF,TGTGCCAGCAGTGGGACAGTTCAAACTAATGAAAAACTGTTTTTT
TRBJ2-7,.,.,TRBV6-1,CASSEVWGTSYEQYF,TGTGCCAGCAGTGAAGTTTGGGGGACCTCCTACGAGCAGTACTTC
TRBJ1-1,.,.,TRBV4-1,CASSPRGMNTEAFF,TGCGCCAGCAGCCCGAGAGGGATGAACACTGAAGCTTTCTTT
TRBJ2-1,.,.,TRBV7-6,CASSPGGYEQFF,TGTGCCAGCAGCCCGGGCGGGTATGAGCAGTTCTTC
TRBJ1-1,few,.,TRBV30,CAWSVKIGAGRITEAFF,TGTGCCTGGAGTGTAAAAATTGGCGCAGGCCGGATCACTGAAGCTTTCTTT
TRBJ1-2,.,.,TRBV6-4,CASSKPSVPYYGYTF,TGTGCCAGCAGTAAACCGAGTGTGCCCTACTATGGCTACACCTTC
TRBJ1-1,.,TRBD1,TRBV27,CASSTGQGAFTEAFF,TGTGCCAGCAGTACAGGACAGGGGGCTTTCACTGAAGCTTTCTTT
TRBJ2-4,.,.,TRBV2,CASSDGGVRDIQYF,TGTGCCAGCAGTGACGGGGGAGTTAGGGACATTCAGTACTTC
TRBJ2-1,.,.,TRBV30,CAWIPDSYNEQFF,TGTGCCTGGATCCCGGACTCCTACAATGAGCAGTTCTTC
TRBJ1-1,.,.,TRBV6-5,CASSYFRNTEAFF,TGTGCCAGCAGTTACTTCAGGAACACTGAAGCTTTCTTT
TRBJ1-2,.,TRBD1,TRBV29-1,CSVAGGTGLNYGYTF,TGCAGCGTTGCAGGAGGGACAGGGCTCAACTATGGCTACACCTTC
TRBJ1-1,.,.,TRBV5-1,CASSRPGMGTEAFF,TGCGCCAGCAGCCGCCCCGGGATGGGCACTGAAGCTTTCTTT
TRBJ2-5,.,.,TRBV4-1,CASSQDATAQETQYF,TGCGCCAGCAGCCAAGATGCGACAGCCCAAGAGACCCAGTACTTC
TRBJ1-5,.,.,TRBV2,CASSEPNSNQPQHF,TGTGCCAGCAGTGAGCCAAATAGCAATCAGCCCCAGCATTTT
TRBJ2-7,.,TRBD2,TRBV27,CASSLAGGLNEQYF,TGTGCCAGCAGTTTAGCGGGAGGTCTCAACGAGCAGTACTTC
TRBJ1-1,.,.,TRBV10-2,CASSESAPDSMNTEAFF,TGCGCCAGCAGTGAGTCAGCTCCGGACAGCATGAACACTGAAGCTTTCTTT
TRBJ2-2,.,.,TRBV7-8,CASSLLLGQFNGELFF,TGTGCCAGCAGCTTACTGTTAGGACAGTTCAACGGGGAGCTGTTTTTT
TRBJ2-5,.,.,TRBV6-6,CASSYHGGETQYF,TGTGCCAGCAGTTACCACGGGGGAGAGACCCAGTACTTC
TRBJ1-1,.,.,TRBV2,CASRAGNTEAFF,TGTGCCAGCAGGGCAGGGAACACTGAAGCTTTCTTT
TRBJ2-3,.,.,TRBV13,CASSNRDFGTDTQYF,TGTGCCAGCAGCAACCGGGATTTCGGCACAGATACGCAGTATTTT
TRBJ2-7,.,TRBD2,TRBV7-2,CASSLGGSAYEQYF,TGTGCCAGCAGCTTAGGCGGGAGTGCGTACGAGCAGTACTTC
TRBJ2-2,.,.,TRBV11-2,CASTPSVVGGQGELFF,TGTGCCAGCACCCCCTCGGTAGTGGGGGGGCAGGGGGAGCTGTTTTTT
TRBJ2-2,.,.,TRBV7-6,CASSFIPGELFF,TGTGCCAGCAGCTTTATCCCCGGGGAGCTGTTTTTT
TRBJ1-4,.,TRBD1,TRBV7-9,CASSLDRGEHEKLFF,TGTGCCAGCAGCTTAGACAGGGGGGAACATGAAAAACTGTTTTTT
TRBJ1-2,.,.,TRBV10-2,CASGDSSNYGYTF,TGCGCCAGCGGCGACAGTTCTAACTATGGCTACACCTTC
TRBJ2-3,.,.,TRBV6-5,CASSYSGGLSTDTQYF,TGTGCCAGCAGTTACTCGGGCGGGCTGAGCACAGATACGCAGTATTTT